Shown below are 20 T cell receptor beta chains from a single sample sequenced in a study of T cells in Graves' hyperthyroidism and ophthalmopathy. RNA transcripts served as the template for amplifying TCR beta CDR3 regions. HTBI primers drove first-round RT-PCR of the TCR CDR3. Via MiXCR, TCRdb re-called the multiplex PCR reads, giving one row per CDR3 protein. The table has around 300,000 distinct CDR3 sequences, around 15% seen once. Sequenced: blood. These receptors all stem from a woman between 35 and 50 years old with Graves' hyperthyroidism.

The genes are TRBV9 and TRBJ1-6; no firm D call. This CDR3 spans 18 amino acids. Trimming cost V 2 bases and J 0 bases, with 15 bases left between them. The V gene's germline CDR1 is SGDLS and CDR2 YYNGEE. CDR3 residues: CASSVDDNLSSYNSPLHF. As DNA, the CDR3 is TGTGCCAGCAGCGTCGATGACAATCTGAGCTCCTATAATTCACCCCTCCACTTT.

This clonotype was seen at least ten times. V usage is TRBV28 and J usage is TRBJ2-7; D is undetermined. The CDR3 has 13 residues. Trimming pared 5 bases from V and 3 bases from J, leaving 11 bases between. Germline CDR1 reads MDHEN; CDR2 reads SYDVKM. The CDR3 loop is CASSGAVIYEQYF. CDR3 in DNA: TGTGCCAGCAGTGGCGCGGTCATCTACGAGCAGTACTTC.

The chain employs TRBV25-1 and TRBJ1-1, with 10 bases lining up with TRBD1. This CDR3 region has 16 residues. Germline CDR1 and CDR2: MGHDK and SYGVNS. V was clipped by 1 base and J by 4 bases; unmatched bases: 6. CDR3 amino acids: CASSELGQGGSTEAFF. Here the CDR3 DNA reads TGTGCCAGCAGTGAATTAGGACAGGGGGGGTCCACTGAAGCTTTCTTT.

Many counts were recorded for this clonotype. The chain carries TRBV4-1 and TRBJ1-5, with D hard to call. Germline CDR1 and CDR2: MGHRA and YSYEKL. V lost 3 bases and J 1 base, leaving 10 bases between the germline ends. The CDR3 is made up of 15 amino acids. CDR3 sequence (DNA): TGCGCCAGCAGCCATCGAATCATGAGCAATCAGCCCCAGCATTTT. It encodes CASSHRIMSNQPQHF.

This chain uses TRBV12-3 or TRBV12-4 with TRBJ1-3; D not resolved. Trimming pared 5 bases from V and 7 bases from J, leaving 12 bases between. CDR3 length: 13 residues. CDR3 DNA sequence: TGTGCCAGCAGTCTCCGGACGGACAACACCATATATTTT. Encoded protein: CASSLRTDNTIYF.

This clonotype has a count of ten or more. The chain has TRBV29-1 and TRBJ2-7; 8 bases line up with TRBD1. Losses at the gene ends were 1 base for V and 5 bases for J; bases not matched to a gene: 10. Germline-derived CDR1 and CDR2 are SQVTM and ANQGSEA. The CDR3 consists of 15 residues. The CDR3: CSVEVGSGGTHEQYF. The DNA of the CDR3 is TGCAGCGTTGAAGTCGGGTCAGGGGGCACCCACGAGCAGTACTTC.

This clonotype was counted at least ten times. The chain has TRBV30 and TRBJ1-3, with D unclear. The V gene lost 4 bases and the J gene lost 0 bases, with 4 bases spanning the gap. The CDR3 loop spans 12 amino acids. Germline assignment: CDR1 GTSNPN and CDR2 SVGIG (reference sequence). The CDR3 DNA reads TGTGCCTGGATGACCTCTGGAAACACCATATATTTT. Residues: CAWMTSGNTIYF.

This clonotype was seen at least ten times. The chain employs TRBV12-3 or TRBV12-4 and TRBJ1-6; weak D call: TRBD1 (5 bases). The germline V and J ends were trimmed by 0 bases and 7 bases, with 10 bases remaining between them. The CDR3 runs to 15 residues. The CDR3 is CASSLAGARNSPLHF. The CDR3 bases are TGTGCCAGCAGTTTAGCAGGGGCGAGAAATTCACCCCTCCACTTT.

The table lists this clonotype with many counts. The chain employs TRBV11-2 and TRBJ2-5, with 8 nucleotides matching TRBD1. CDR3 length: 14 amino acids. V was pared by 3 bases and J by 2 bases, with 2 bases of the junction left unmatched. Germline values: CDR1 SGHAT, CDR2 FQNNGV. The CDR3 nucleotides are TGTGCCAGCAGCTTTCAGGGGGCTCAAGAGACCCAGTACTTC. It encodes CASSFQGAQETQYF.

Only a few counts were recorded for this clonotype. The chain couples TRBV30 to TRBJ2-1; 7 nucleotides align to TRBD1. After removal of 2 bases from V and 3 bases from J, the junction contained 7 bases not matched to a gene. CDR1 is GTSNPN, CDR2 SVGIG, per germline (reference sequence). This CDR3 is built from 15 residues. CDR3 coding DNA: TGTGCCTGGAGTCCGGGACAGAGCATCTACAATGAGCAGTTCTTC. Protein: CAWSPGQSIYNEQFF.

This clonotype occurred many times. The rearrangement links TRBV27 to TRBJ2-7; 14 nucleotides agree with TRBD2. The germline V gene encodes CDR1 MNHEY and CDR2 SMNVEV (reference sequence). This CDR3 comprises 16 residues. V gave up 1 base and J gave up 6 bases; unmatched junction bases: 5. CDR3 in amino acids: CASSLLGTSGSSEQYF. The CDR3 bases are TGTGCCAGCAGTTTATTGGGGACTAGCGGGAGCTCCGAGCAGTACTTC.

This clonotype was recorded many times. V gene TRBV5-4 combines with J gene TRBJ2-1, with TRBD1 matching 8 bases. Germline-derived CDR1 and CDR2 are SGHNT and YYREEE (reference sequence). V lost 4 bases, J lost 1 base, and 4 bases stayed unmatched. CDR3 length equals 15 residues. For the CDR3, the DNA is TGTGCCAGCAGCCCAGACAGGGGTTCCTACAATGAGCAGTTCTTC. Translating it yields CASSPDRGSYNEQFF. Based on the CDR3 plus reference TRBV5-4 and TRBJ2-1, the full variable domain is ETGVTQSPTHLIKTRGQQVTLRCSSQSGHNTVSWYQQALGQGPQFIFQYYREEENGRGNFPPRFSGLQFPNYSSELNVNALELDDSALYLCASSPDRGSYNEQFFGPGTRLTVL.

This clonotype came up many times. The chain combines TRBV20-1 with TRBJ1-5; 8 positions agree with TRBD1. The ends lost 4 bases at V and 5 bases at J; junction bases unmatched: 16. The CDR3 loop spans 17 amino acids. From germline, CDR1 is DFQATT and CDR2 SNEGSKA (reference sequence). The CDR3 loop is CSAIRQGAGLGDQPQHF. The CDR3 bases are TGCAGTGCTATCCGCCAGGGGGCAGGTCTGGGGGATCAGCCCCAGCATTTT.

The J gene is TRBJ2-1, the V gene TRBV20-1, with 11 bases identical to TRBD2. Germline trimming cut 6 bases from V and 0 bases from J; bases unmatched to any gene: 4. CDR3 length: 15 amino acids. The germline V gene has CDR1 DFQATT and CDR2 SNEGSKA (reference sequence). In DNA, the CDR3 is TGCAGTGCCCCGACTAGCGGGACCTCCTACAATGAGCAGTTCTTC. Its translation is CSAPTSGTSYNEQFF.

V usage is TRBV4-1 and J usage is TRBJ2-2; 8 positions match TRBD2. Germline CDR1 MGHRA, CDR2 YSYEKL. The CDR3 loop spans 16 amino acids. J was trimmed by 0 bases and V by 6 bases; bases with no gene match: 6. CDR3 coding DNA: TGCGCCAGCAGAAGGGAAGCGGGAGCGAACACCGGGGAGCTGTTTTTT. Residues: CASRREAGANTGELFF.

This clonotype was seen repeatedly, ten times or more. The chain combines TRBV14 with TRBJ2-1, with D tentatively TRBD2 (5 bases). V was clipped by 5 bases and J by 10 bases, with 9 bases between them. CDR3 length equals 11 residues. Germline V lookup: CDR1 SGHDN, CDR2 FVKESK. Written as DNA, the CDR3 is TGTGCCAGCAGCGTAGCGAGGGAGCAGTTCTTC. This codes for CASSVAREQFF.

This clonotype was detected a few times. The chain has TRBV6-1 and TRBJ2-7; 10 bases are shared with TRBD1. CDR3 length equals 16 residues. Trimming removed 3 bases from V and 5 bases from J; junction bases left unmatched: 10. CDR1 and CDR2 (germline): MNHNS, SASEGT. The CDR3: CASSDDAGTGENEQYF. The CDR3 DNA is TGTGCCAGCAGTGACGACGCCGGGACAGGGGAGAACGAGCAGTACTTC.

This clonotype was detected many times. The gene calls are TRBV20-1 and TRBJ1-4; perhaps TRBD1 as D (5 bases). This CDR3 comprises 15 residues. Trimming cost V 6 bases and J 4 bases, with 18 bases left between them. Germline V gene sequence: CDR1 DFQATT, CDR2 SNEGSKA (reference sequence). The CDR3 here is CSARLRGRGNEKLFF. The CDR3 DNA sequence: TGCAGTGCCAGGCTACGGGGGAGGGGTAATGAAAAACTGTTTTTT.

This clonotype was detected many times. This chain uses TRBV7-2 with TRBJ2-1; 9 bases map to TRBD2. V lost 3 bases and J lost 4; bases outside the gene matches: 1. Germline V gives CDR1 SGHTA, CDR2 FQGNSA. The CDR3 length is 14 residues. DNA of the CDR3: TGTGCCAGCAGCTTGCTAGCGGGGTACAATGAGCAGTTCTTC. Translation gives CASSLLAGYNEQFF.

This clonotype was observed a few times. The chain recombines TRBV6-1 with TRBJ1-5, with 7 bases that match TRBD1. CDR1 is MNHNS, CDR2 SASEGT, per germline. V lost 8 bases, J lost 12 bases, and 22 bases stayed unmatched. CDR3 size: 16 residues. CDR3 protein: CASSLPGQSIFLVQHF. As DNA, the CDR3 is TGTGCCAGCTCATTGCCGGGACAGTCCATATTTTTAGTCCAGCATTTT.